What follows are 20 T cell receptor beta chains derived from one specimen sequenced in a study of CD8 T cells in Susac syndrome. An input of about 0.45 to 1 ug of RNA was subjected to reverse transcription using random hexamers. TCRdb reprocessed the immunoSEQ multiplex PCR reads with MiXCR, giving one entry per CDR3 protein. The data contain tens of thousands of distinct CDR3 sequences, approximately 96% of them singletons. Sequenced sample: CD8+ T cells from PBMCs. These receptors came from a human donor with Susac syndrome.

The chain combines TRBV15 with TRBJ1-5; D gene unclear. The CDR3 contains 14 residues. Germline V gene data show CDR1 as LNHNV and CDR2 as YYDKDF (reference sequence). Trimming left V 0 bases short and J 2 bases short, with 5 bases between. The CDR3 DNA sequence: TGTGCCACCAGCAGAGAAACGGGCAATCAGCCCCAGCATTTT. This codes for CATSRETGNQPQHF.

The chain employs TRBV20-1 and TRBJ1-1, with D unclear. Germline assignment: CDR1 DFQATT and CDR2 SNEGSKA (reference sequence). The CDR3 covers 12 residues. Trimming stripped 3 bases from V and 5 bases from J, with 10 bases between. The CDR3 sequence: CSASSRNTEAFF. CDR3 bases: TGCAGTGCTAGCTCCCGGAATACTGAAGCTTTCTTT.

The J gene is TRBJ1-2, the V gene TRBV6-5; D remains unclear. There are 12 residues in the CDR3. Germline lookup yields CDR1 MNHEY and CDR2 SVGAGI. Between the trimmed V and J ends, which lost 6 bases and 4 bases, there was a span of 9 bases. The CDR3 loop reads CASSPRGYGYTF. The CDR3 DNA reads TGTGCCAGCAGCCCCCGGGGCTATGGCTACACCTTC.

The chain carries TRBV20-1 and TRBJ2-5; TRBD2 agrees at 9 bases. The CDR3 runs 13 residues. The trim removed 7 bases at V and 5 bases at J, leaving 8 bases unmatched. The germline V gene encodes CDR1 DFQATT and CDR2 SNEGSKA (reference sequence). The CDR3 DNA follows: TGCAGTGTTAGCGGGGGAGGTCGGGAGACCCAGTACTTC. Translated: CSVSGGGRETQYF.

This chain links TRBV9 with TRBJ2-1; D remains ambiguous. The CDR3 consists of 13 residues. The germline V gene has CDR1 SGDLS and CDR2 YYNGEE. Trimming removed 0 bases at V and 8 bases at J, with 9 bases between. Here the CDR3 DNA reads TGTGCCAGCAGCGTAGTAGCAAGCTATGAGCAGTTCTTC. It codes for CASSVVASYEQFF.

V usage is TRBV4-3 and J usage is TRBJ2-7; 8 nucleotides line up with TRBD1. This CDR3 has 17 amino acids. After removal of 1 base from V and 2 bases from J, the junction contained 10 bases not matched to a gene. Germline V gives CDR1 LGHNA, CDR2 YSLEER. The CDR3: CASSQAAQGAIAYEQYF. The CDR3 DNA reads as TGCGCCAGCAGCCAAGCCGCGCAGGGGGCAATCGCCTACGAGCAGTACTTC.

The count of this clonotype is one. The chain has TRBV2 and TRBJ2-5; D unresolved. CDR1 and CDR2 (germline): SNHLY, FYNNEI. The length of the CDR3 is 12 residues. The V and J ends lost 7 bases and 0 bases respectively, with 6 bases between them. CDR3 region: CASKDDQETQYF. CDR3 nucleotides: TGTGCCAGCAAGGACGACCAAGAGACCCAGTACTTC.

This chain uses TRBV12-3 or TRBV12-4 with TRBJ2-5; possibly TRBD1 for D (5 bases). CDR3 size: 12 residues. Trimming took off 3 bases at V and 4 bases at J, with 6 bases between the two ends. The CDR3 DNA follows: TGTGCCAGCAGTTTGGGGCGAGAGACCCAGTACTTC. This translates into CASSLGRETQYF.

The chain recombines TRBV20-1 with TRBJ2-1; unclear D gene. The V end was cut by 3 bases, the J end by 3 bases, with 9 bases between. This CDR3 has 13 residues. CDR1 and CDR2 (germline): DFQATT, SNEGSKA (reference sequence). CDR3 region: CSASPDGYNEQFF. CDR3 coding DNA: TGCAGTGCTAGTCCTGACGGCTACAATGAGCAGTTCTTC.

The chain uses TRBV12-5 and TRBJ2-3, with D unclear. With 1 base removed from V and 4 bases from J, the gap between germline ends came to 9 bases. The CDR3 extends over 14 amino acids. Germline loops: CDR1 LGHNT, CDR2 FRNRAP. CDR3 DNA sequence: TGTGCTAGTGGTTTGGGGCGTTGGGCAGATACGCAGTATTTT. Translated: CASGLGRWADTQYF.

The chain couples TRBV12-3 or TRBV12-4 to TRBJ1-1; D gene unclear. This CDR3 has 15 residues. Trimming took off 3 bases at V and 6 bases at J, with 17 bases between the two ends. Here the CDR3 reads CASSLPPGTNAEAFF. CDR3 nucleotides: TGTGCCAGCAGTTTGCCGCCGGGAACAAACGCTGAAGCTTTCTTT.

CDR3 protein: CASSSRDRVKGYGYTF. In nucleotides, the CDR3 is TGTGCCAGCAGTTCCCGGGACAGGGTAAAGGGTTATGGCTACACCTTC. The chain couples TRBV6-5 to TRBJ1-2; 9 nucleotides line up with TRBD1. The CDR3 runs 16 residues. With V trimmed by 4 bases and J by 5 bases, 11 bases remained unmatched. CDR1 is MNHEY and CDR2 is SVGAGI in the germline V gene.

The chain links TRBV6-2 or TRBV6-3 to TRBJ1-1, with 9 bases matching TRBD1. This CDR3 contains 15 residues. The V gene's germline CDR1 is MNHEY and CDR2 SVGEGT. After removal of 4 bases from V and 1 base from J, the junction contained 4 bases not matched to a gene. The DNA of the CDR3 is TGTGCCAGCAGTTCGGACAGGGGCAAGAACACTGAAGCTTTCTTT. This sequence encodes CASSSDRGKNTEAFF.

The rearrangement uses TRBV15 and TRBJ2-7, with a possible D match to TRBD2 (6 bases). Trimming shortened V by 0 bases and J by 7 bases, and 10 bases separated the two germline ends. Germline loops: CDR1 LNHNV, CDR2 YYDKDF (reference sequence). This CDR3 has 13 amino acids. CDR3 bases: TGTGCCACCAGCAGAGATGTGGGGAGGGAGCAGTACTTC. It yields the protein CATSRDVGREQYF.

The chain carries TRBV27 and TRBJ2-7, with D maybe TRBD1 (5 bases). V was pared by 2 bases and J by 3 bases, with 17 bases between. Per germline, CDR1 MNHEY and CDR2 SMNVEV (reference sequence). This CDR3 comprises 16 residues. This CDR3 is CASSLQGLDGLYEQYF. The DNA of the CDR3 is TGTGCCAGCAGTTTACAGGGTCTGGACGGGCTCTACGAGCAGTACTTC.

This chain links TRBV30 with TRBJ2-3, with TRBD1 matching 9 bases. The CDR3 sequence is 15 residues long. Looked up from germline, CDR1 is GTSNPN and CDR2 is SVGIG (reference sequence). The ends lost 1 base at V and 3 bases at J; junction bases unmatched: 5. The CDR3 bases are TGTGCCTGGAGTGGAGGGGACAGGGATACAGATACGCAGTATTTT. This codes for CAWSGGDRDTDTQYF.

The chain recombines TRBV6-1 with TRBJ2-3; 9 nucleotides align to TRBD2. The CDR3 is 16 amino acids. Germline CDR1 MNHNS, CDR2 SASEGT. V lost 5 bases, J lost 5 bases, and 11 bases stayed unmatched. CDR3: CASSPGTSSWVDTQYF. The DNA of the CDR3 is TGTGCCAGCAGTCCTGGGACTAGCTCTTGGGTAGATACGCAGTATTTT.

This clonotype was counted a single time. This chain connects TRBV7-2 to TRBJ2-5; 11 bases are shared with TRBD2. CDR1 and CDR2 from the germline V gene are SGHTA and FQGNSA. The CDR3 totals 18 residues. V lost 5 bases and J lost 7; bases outside the gene matches: 18. This CDR3 is CASSPSRVGLAAQWTQYF. In nucleotides, the CDR3 is TGTGCCAGCAGCCCCTCCCGGGTGGGACTAGCGGCCCAGTGGACCCAGTACTTC.

The chain is built from TRBV5-1 and TRBJ2-7, with 9 bases aligning to TRBD2. After removal of 4 bases from V and 3 bases from J, the junction contained 8 bases not matched to a gene. The CDR3 is 15 residues long. Germline V gene sequence: CDR1 SGHRS, CDR2 YFSETQ. The CDR3 region is CASSPSGGPNYEQYF. The CDR3 DNA reads TGCGCCAGCAGCCCGAGCGGGGGGCCCAACTACGAGCAGTACTTC. The full variable domain, in which reference TRBV5-1 and TRBJ2-7 provide the parts outside the CDR3, is KAGVTQTPRYLIKTRGQQVTLSCSPISGHRSVSWYQQTPGQGLQFLFEYFSETQRNKGNFPGRFSGRQFSNSRSEMNVSTLELGDSALYLCASSPSGGPNYEQYFGPGTRLTVT.

The chain links TRBV10-3 to TRBJ2-1; 10 bases line up with TRBD1. The germline V gene has CDR1 ENHRY and CDR2 SYGVKD. J was trimmed by 9 bases and V by 2 bases; bases with no gene match: 19. CDR3 length equals 19 residues. CDR3 DNA: TGTGCCATCAGTGAGCCGGGACAGGGGTCCCCGAACCCCGGAGGTGAGCAGTTCTTC. This encodes CAISEPGQGSPNPGGEQFF.